The next 12 T cell receptor beta chains were all read from a single sample in a study of T cell clonality in common variable immunodeficiency. Here immunoSEQ multiplex PCR was the method, and the copy in TCRdb shows in-frame clones only, minus some. The sample includes about 39,000 clones, none of them occurring once. Input material: peripheral blood mononuclear cells. The source of these receptors is a person aged 18 to 70 in good health.

This clone has a count of ten or more. The sequence runs out 3 residues before the end of the CDR3; the remainder is reconstructed from the germline J gene. The chain is built from TRBV12-3 or TRBV12-4 and TRBJ2-2, with D possibly being TRBD2 (5 bases). The CDR3 length is 15 residues. Trimming shortened V by 3 bases and J by 1 base, and 9 bases separated the two germline ends. CDR3 bases read: TGTGCCAGCAGTTTGGTCAGCGGGAACACCGGGGAG. It translates to CASSLVSGNTGE. The CDR3 in its entirety is CASSLVSGNTGELFF.

This clone was picked up many times. The missing CDR3 end, 3 residues past where the read stops, is filled in from the germline J gene. The chain couples TRBV5-1 to TRBJ2-7, with 13 bases identical to TRBD2. Germline CDR1 is SGHRS and CDR2 is YFSETQ. This CDR3 contains 15 residues. The ends lost 4 bases at V and 3 bases at J; junction bases unmatched: 4. CDR3: CASSPGLAGYYEQYF. Partial CDR3 DNA: TGCGCCAGCAGCCCGGGACTAGCGGGATACTACGAG.

This clone came up many times. The read terminates 3 residues before the CDR3 end, so the remaining end is supplied by the germline J gene. This chain uses TRBV28 with TRBJ2-3; 12 nucleotides match TRBD2. Germline CDR1 reads MDHEN; CDR2 reads SYDVKM. The CDR3 covers 17 residues. V shed 5 bases, J shed 6 bases, and the junction held 12 bases outside the gene matches. CDR3 sequence: CASSPTSGRNQGDTQYF. The CDR3 DNA, read in part, is TGTGCCAGCAGTCCAACTAGCGGGAGGAACCAGGGCGATACG.

This clone showed up many times. The read ends 3 residues before the CDR3 terminus; that terminus is restored from the germline J gene. V usage is TRBV5-4 and J usage is TRBJ2-7; 7 bases match TRBD2. The germline V gene encodes CDR1 SGHNT and CDR2 YYREEE (reference sequence). V lost 2 bases and J lost 2; bases outside the gene matches: 4. CDR3 length equals 14 residues. CDR3 in amino acids: CASSLAGLPYEQYF. The sequenced part of the CDR3 DNA is TGTGCCAGCAGCTTAGCGGGACTGCCCTACGAG.

This clone was counted at least ten times. The read finishes 3 residues shy of the CDR3 end, and the germline J gene is used to complete it. The sample holds other DNA sequences that translate to the same CDR3. The rearrangement links TRBV10-3 to TRBJ2-7; no reliable D call. Trimming took 3 bases from V and 2 from J, leaving 5 bases between them. This CDR3 has 12 residues. Per the germline V gene, CDR1 is ENHRY and CDR2 is SYGVKD. The covered CDR3 bases are TGTGCCATCAGTGAACAAACCTACGAG. Translating gives CAISEQTYE. The entire CDR3 protein is CAISEQTYEQYF.

This clone was picked up many times. The DNA ends 3 residues before the CDR3 does, and the rest of the CDR3 is filled in from the germline J gene. The chain joins TRBV20-1 to TRBJ2-1, with TRBD2 as a possible D gene (7 bases). This CDR3 spans 14 amino acids. The V end lost 6 bases, the J end lost 8 bases, and 20 bases lay between the germline ends. Germline lookup yields CDR1 DFQATT and CDR2 SNEGSKA (reference sequence). The CDR3 protein is CSAGGLGGAHEQFF. CDR3 DNA, as far as it was read: TGCAGTGCGGGGGGGCTCGGGGGTGCGCATGAG.

A remark on this clone: The read ends 3 residues shy of where the CDR3 ends; the end is completed using the germline J gene. V usage is TRBV7-2 and J usage is TRBJ1-2, with no clear D. The CDR3 is 14 amino acids. Germline assignment: CDR1 SGHTA and CDR2 FQGNSA. CDR3 protein: CASSSPTSGDTYTF. CDR3 bases read: TGTGCCAGCAGCTCACCGACTAGCGGAGATACC.

Many counts were recorded for this clone. The read is 3 residues too short to cover the CDR3 end, so that end is filled in from the germline J gene. This chain connects TRBV28 to TRBJ2-3, with 9 bases aligning to TRBD1. This CDR3 is built from 15 residues. V lost 2 bases to trimming and J lost 2 bases; unmatched junction nucleotides: 2. Germline V gene lookup returns CDR1 MDHEN and CDR2 SYDVKM. The sequenced part of the CDR3 DNA is TGTGCCAGCAGTTTAGGGACAGGGCACACAGATACG. It specifies CASSLGTGHTDT. The complete CDR3 protein is CASSLGTGHTDTQYF.

For this clone: The CDR3 extends 3 residues past the end of the read, so its final part is completed from the germline J gene. This rearrangement joins TRBV7-2 to TRBJ2-7, with 10 bases aligning to TRBD2. The junction had 7 bases not matched to a gene; V was cut back by 5 bases and J by 3 bases. Germline V lookup: CDR1 SGHTA, CDR2 FQGNSA. This CDR3 comprises 15 residues. CDR3 DNA, as far as it was read: TGTGCCAGCAGCGTGACTAGCGGGTCTCACTACGAG. It is translated as CASSVTSGSHYE. The full CDR3 is CASSVTSGSHYEQYF. The entire variable domain, with the rest obtained from reference TRBV7-2 and TRBJ2-7, is as follows: GAGVSQSPSNKVTEKGKDVELRCDPISGHTALYWYRQSLGQGLEFLIYFQGNSAPDKSGLPSDRFSAERTGGSVSTLTIQRTQQEDSAVYLCASSVTSGSHYEQYFGPGTRLTVT.

In its sample, this clone was seen many times. The CDR3 is cut off 3 residues early in the read; its end comes from the germline J gene. This chain links TRBV19 with TRBJ1-1; 10 bases match TRBD1. J was trimmed by 3 bases and V by 5 bases; bases with no gene match: 12. The CDR3 has 17 residues. Germline V gives CDR1 LNHDA, CDR2 SQIVND (reference sequence). The sequenced part of the CDR3 DNA is TGTGCCAGTAGTTCGGGGCGACAGGGGGCAAGGTACACTGAA. The encoded protein is CASSSGRQGARYTE. The whole CDR3 reads CASSSGRQGARYTEAFF. The whole variable domain, remainder taken from reference TRBV19 and TRBJ1-1, is DGGITQSPKYLFRKEGQNVTLSCEQNLNHDAMYWYRQDPGQGLRLIYYSQIVNDFQKGDIAEGYSVSREKKESFPLTVTSAQKNPTAFYLCASSSGRQGARYTEAFFGQGTRLTVV.

This clone was recorded many times. The missing CDR3 end, 3 residues past where the read stops, is filled in from the germline J gene. The chain has TRBV19 and TRBJ1-5; 7 bases line up with TRBD1. V dropped 4 bases and J dropped 7; count of bases not matched to a gene: 4. From germline, CDR1 is LNHDA and CDR2 SQIVND (reference sequence). This CDR3 region has 13 residues. CDR3 DNA (partial): TGTGCCAGTAGTACGCACAGGGGCCAGCCC. Translation: CASSTHRGQP. The whole CDR3 reads CASSTHRGQPQHF.

A word on this clone: The observed sequence ends 3 residues before the CDR3 terminus, with the missing tail filled in from the germline J gene. The V gene is TRBV6-1, the J gene TRBJ1-2, with TRBD1 matching 10 bases. CDR3 size: 15 residues. Germline CDR1 MNHNS, CDR2 SASEGT. CDR3 bases read: TGTGCCAGCAGTGAGCGGGACAGGGGCTCCTACGAC. It translates to CASSERDRGSYD. Given in full, the CDR3 is CASSERDRGSYDYTF.